The clone carrying this T cell receptor (beta chain) was counted a single time. Antigen specificity is unknown. The CDR3 spans 17 residues. Germline CDR1 SEHNR, CDR2 FQNEAQ (reference sequence). J gave up 5 bases and V 5 bases, and 16 bases lay outside the gene matches. Only Caucasian adults living in Nashville, Tennessee made up the donor group. Using immunoSEQ multiplex PCR, the repertoire was profiled, and TCRdb retains in-frame clones only, with some absent. The data contain approximately 500,000 clones, 96% of them singletons. This sample stems from a study of shared clonotypes between healthy human individuals. Whole-study context: A donor's plate count was three for CD4 naive and three for CD4 memory; CD8 naive had two and CD8 memory one. Findings and limits, study-wide: Incomplete sequencing of sorted subsets was indicated by rarefaction despite large depth.

The source of this sequence is a woman aged 25-40 years in good health. J is TRBJ2-7 and V is TRBV7-9; 9 nucleotides match TRBD2. Sequencing used naive CD4+ T cells sorted from blood. Subset specified: CD45RA+ positively selected. The CDR3 region has the DNA TGTGCCAGCAGCAATTCACGGGGCGTAGCGGGAGCGAACGAGCAGTACTTC. It codes for CASSNSRGVAGANEQYF.